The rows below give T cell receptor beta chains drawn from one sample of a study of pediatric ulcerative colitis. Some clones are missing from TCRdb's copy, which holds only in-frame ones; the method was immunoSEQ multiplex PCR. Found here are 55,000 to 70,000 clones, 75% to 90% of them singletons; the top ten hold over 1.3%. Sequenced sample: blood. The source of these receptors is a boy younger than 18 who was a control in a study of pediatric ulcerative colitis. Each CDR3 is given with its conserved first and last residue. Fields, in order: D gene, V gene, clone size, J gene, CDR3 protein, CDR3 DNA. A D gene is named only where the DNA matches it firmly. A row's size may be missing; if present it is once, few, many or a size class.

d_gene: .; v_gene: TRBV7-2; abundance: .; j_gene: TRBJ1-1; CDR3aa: CASSLALDMNTEAFF; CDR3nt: TGTGCCAGCAGCTTAGCGTTGGATATGAACACTGAAGCTTTCTTT
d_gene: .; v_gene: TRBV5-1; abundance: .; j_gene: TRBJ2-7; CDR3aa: CASSGATSSYEQYF; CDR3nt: TGCGCCAGCAGCGGGGCGACCTCCTCCTACGAGCAGTACTTC
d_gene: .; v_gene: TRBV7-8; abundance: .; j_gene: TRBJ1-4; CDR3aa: CASSLKRATNEKLFF; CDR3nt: TGTGCCAGCAGCTTAAAGCGAGCAACTAATGAAAAACTGTTTTTT
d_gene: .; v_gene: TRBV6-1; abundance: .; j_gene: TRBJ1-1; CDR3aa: CASSTPGRRAFF; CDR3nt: TGTGCCAGCAGTACACCGGGACGGCGAGCTTTCTTT
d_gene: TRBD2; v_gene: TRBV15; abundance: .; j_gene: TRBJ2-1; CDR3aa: CATSRDRAGDEQFF; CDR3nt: TGTGCCACCAGCAGAGATCGGGCGGGGGATGAGCAGTTCTTC
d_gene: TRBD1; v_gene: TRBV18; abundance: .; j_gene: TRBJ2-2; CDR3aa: CASSTDRGLLAGELFF; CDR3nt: TGTGCCAGCTCGACCGACAGGGGGCTCTTGGCCGGGGAGCTGTTTTTT
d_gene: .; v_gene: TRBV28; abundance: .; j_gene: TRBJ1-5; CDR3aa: CASSPRTGSYQPQHF; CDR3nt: TGTGCCAGCAGTCCGAGAACAGGGAGCTATCAGCCCCAGCATTTT
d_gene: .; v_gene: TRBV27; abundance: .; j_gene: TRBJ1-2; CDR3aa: CASSLNRGAHDGYTF; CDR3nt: TGTGCCAGCAGCCTTAACCGGGGGGCTCACGATGGCTACACCTTC
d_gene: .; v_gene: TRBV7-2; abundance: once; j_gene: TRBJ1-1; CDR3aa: CASSMADLIAEAFF; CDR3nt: TGTGCCAGCAGCATGGCAGATCTGATCGCTGAAGCTTTCTTT
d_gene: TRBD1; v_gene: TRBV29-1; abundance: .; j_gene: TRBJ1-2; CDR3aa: CSVAGMGTELNYGYTF; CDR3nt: TGCAGCGTGGCCGGTATGGGGACAGAGCTTAACTATGGCTACACCTTC
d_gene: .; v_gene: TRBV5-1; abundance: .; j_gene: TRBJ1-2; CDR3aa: CASSTFGDPREGYTF; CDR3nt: TGCGCCAGCTCGACCTTTGGGGACCCACGGGAAGGCTACACCTTC
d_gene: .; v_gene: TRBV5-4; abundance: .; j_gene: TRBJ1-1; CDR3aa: CASSFHGRANTEAFF; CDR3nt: TGTGCCAGCAGCTTCCATGGACGGGCGAACACTGAAGCTTTCTTT
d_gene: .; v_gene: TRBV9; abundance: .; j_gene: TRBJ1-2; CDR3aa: CASSTSVGDYGYTF; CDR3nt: TGTGCCAGCAGCACAAGTGTGGGGGACTATGGCTACACCTTC
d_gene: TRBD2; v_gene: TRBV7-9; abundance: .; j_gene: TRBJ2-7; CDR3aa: CASSSPGLAYEQYF; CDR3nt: TGTGCCAGCAGCTCCCCGGGACTAGCTTACGAGCAGTACTTC
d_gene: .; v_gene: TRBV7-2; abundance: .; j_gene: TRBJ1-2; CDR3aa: CASSYDHGYTF; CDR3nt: TGTGCCAGCAGCTACGACCATGGCTACACCTTC
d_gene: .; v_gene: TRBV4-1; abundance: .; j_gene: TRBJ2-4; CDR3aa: CASSQVGLAKNIQYF; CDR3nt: TGCGCCAGCAGCCAAGTTGGATTAGCCAAAAACATTCAGTACTTC
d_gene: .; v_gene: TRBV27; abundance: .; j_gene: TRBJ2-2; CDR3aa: CASSLSGVNTGELFF; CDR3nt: TGTGCCAGCAGTTTATCGGGAGTGAACACCGGGGAGCTGTTTTTT
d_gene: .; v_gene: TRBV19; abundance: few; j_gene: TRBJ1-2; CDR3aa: CASSKRAGDGYTF; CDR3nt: TGTGCCAGTAGTAAGAGGGCAGGGGATGGCTACACCTTC
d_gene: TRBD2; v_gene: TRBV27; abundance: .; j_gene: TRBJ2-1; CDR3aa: CASSLGLEDEQFF; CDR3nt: TGTGCCAGCAGTTTAGGACTAGAGGATGAGCAGTTCTTC
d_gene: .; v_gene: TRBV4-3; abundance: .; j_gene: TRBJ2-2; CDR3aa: CASSQLPGSTGELFF; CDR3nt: TGCGCCAGCAGCCAGCTACCGGGCTCGACCGGGGAGCTGTTTTTT
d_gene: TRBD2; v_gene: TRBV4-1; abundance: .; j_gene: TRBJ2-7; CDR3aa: CASSQTSGSLYEQYF; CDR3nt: TGCGCCAGCAGCCAGACTAGCGGGAGTCTCTACGAGCAGTACTTC
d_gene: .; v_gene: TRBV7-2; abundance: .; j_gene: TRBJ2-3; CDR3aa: CASSLVRGSTDTQYF; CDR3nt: TGTGCCAGCAGCTTAGTGAGGGGAAGCACAGATACGCAGTATTTT